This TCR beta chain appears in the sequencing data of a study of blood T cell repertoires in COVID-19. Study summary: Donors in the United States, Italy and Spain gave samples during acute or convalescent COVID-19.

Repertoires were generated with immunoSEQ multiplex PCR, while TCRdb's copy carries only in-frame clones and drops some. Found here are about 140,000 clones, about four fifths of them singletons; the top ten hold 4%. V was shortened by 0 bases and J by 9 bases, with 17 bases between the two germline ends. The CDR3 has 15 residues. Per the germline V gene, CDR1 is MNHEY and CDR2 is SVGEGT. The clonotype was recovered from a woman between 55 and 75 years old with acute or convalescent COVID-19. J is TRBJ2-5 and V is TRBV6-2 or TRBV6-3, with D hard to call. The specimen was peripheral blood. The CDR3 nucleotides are TGTGCCAGCAGTTACTCGTTTGTCGCGGTTGGAGCCCAGTACTTC. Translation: CASSYSFVAVGAQYF.